The 19 T cell receptor beta chains listed next were all sequenced from one sample in a study of blood T cells in healthy people across ages. The authors ran a second PCR of 7 to 11 cycles using a sample-barcoded 5' primer and a J-beta primer mix. TCRdb recomputed calls from the 5' RACE reads with MiXCR, one row per CDR3 protein. Of about 1.8 million distinct CDR3 sequences in the sample, roughly 50% were seen once. Material: blood. The receptors come from a woman in her forties in good health.

V usage is TRBV25-1 and J usage is TRBJ2-1; D possibly matches TRBD1 or TRBD2 (5 bases each). The J call may be faulty, since TRBJ2-7 better matches the DNA end. The CDR3 sequence is 15 residues long. CDR1 and CDR2 from the germline V gene are MGHDK and SYGVNS. CDR3 coding DNA: TGTGCCAGCACCCGGGGCAGGAGCTCCTACAATGAGCAGTACTTC. Its protein is CASTRGRSSYNEQYF.

The chain uses TRBV6-5 and TRBJ2-6, with unresolved D. Germline V gene lookup returns CDR1 MNHEY and CDR2 SVGAGI. This CDR3 spans 15 amino acids. V was shortened by 6 bases and J by 0 bases, with 9 bases between the two germline ends. The DNA of the CDR3 is TGTGCCAGCAGGGAAGGTCCCTCTGGGGCCAACGTCCTGACTTTC. As protein: CASREGPSGANVLTF.

This clonotype was counted between two and nine times. This rearrangement joins TRBV24-1 to TRBJ2-5; tentative D call: TRBD1 (6 bases). The CDR3 runs 16 residues. Germline lookup yields CDR1 KGHDR and CDR2 SFDVKD. Between the trimmed V and J ends, which lost 5 bases and 3 bases, there was a span of 18 bases. This CDR3 reads CATSGAATGEKETQYF. In DNA, the CDR3 is TGTGCCACCAGTGGGGCCGCGACAGGCGAAAAAGAGACCCAGTACTTC.

The gene calls are TRBV20-1 and TRBJ2-1; D call uncertain. The J call may not be correct, given that the DNA end is closer to TRBJ2-7. Germline V gene sequence: CDR1 DFQATT, CDR2 SNEGSKA (reference sequence). The CDR3 spans 15 residues. The CDR3 nucleotides read TGCAGTGCAAGGCGTGAATTGAGCTCCTACAATGAGCAGTACTTC. Its protein is CSARRELSSYNEQYF.

The V and J genes are TRBV9 and TRBJ2-2; perhaps D is TRBD1 or TRBD2 (5 bases each). Per germline, CDR1 SGDLS and CDR2 YYNGEE. With 0 bases removed from V and 4 bases from J, the gap between germline ends came to 16 bases. This CDR3 comprises 17 residues. CDR3 sequence (DNA): TGTGCCAGCAGCGTAGCGGTCTGGGGACCGGTCACCGGGGAGCTGTTTTTT. Its protein is CASSVAVWGPVTGELFF.

This clonotype was picked up one time. The chain recombines TRBV4-2 with TRBJ1-1; no clear D gene. The CDR3 contains 14 residues. Germline CDR1 LGHNA, CDR2 YNFKEQ. V was cut by 0 bases and J by 7 bases, with 12 bases left in between. CDR3 in amino acids: CASSQEGGSNEAFF. The CDR3 bases are TGTGCCAGCAGCCAAGAAGGCGGAAGCAATGAAGCTTTCTTT.

The gene calls are TRBV6-6 and TRBJ2-3, with 9 bases fitting TRBD2. V shed 6 bases, J shed 7 bases, and the junction held 11 bases outside the gene matches. The CDR3 loop spans 15 amino acids. Germline V gene sequence: CDR1 MNHNY, CDR2 SVGAGI (reference sequence). The CDR3 region has the DNA TGTGCCAGCAGATCGAGCGGGGGGCTTTTCCATACGCAGTATTTT. This gives the protein CASRSSGGLFHTQYF.

Worth noting for this clonotype: A junction end diverges from the germline sequence, so it may reflect a read error. The chain couples TRBV2 to TRBJ2-1; possibly TRBD2 for D (5 bases). The CDR3 contains 14 residues. Germline V lookup: CDR1 SNHLY, CDR2 FYNNEI. As DNA, the CDR3 is TGTGCCGGCAGTGAACGGGGTACCTACAATGAGCAGTTCTTC. It specifies CAGSERGTYNEQFF.

The J gene is TRBJ1-1, the V gene TRBV18, with unresolved D. Trimming removed 3 bases from V and 5 bases from J, with 13 bases in between. CDR1 and CDR2 (germline): KGHSH, LQKENI. CDR3 size: 14 residues. Here the CDR3 DNA reads TGTGCCAGCTCACCGGGTAGTTCAGAGACTGAAGCTTTCTTT. Protein sequence: CASSPGSSETEAFF. The variable domain in full, completed from reference TRBV18 and TRBJ1-1, reads NAGVMQNPRHLVRRRGQEARLRCSPMKGHSHVYWYRQLPEEGLKFMVYLQKENIIDESGMPKERFSAEFPKEGPSILRIQQVVRGDSAAYFCASSPGSSETEAFFGQGTRLTVV.

The sample holds a few counts of this clonotype. This chain connects TRBV5-6 to TRBJ2-5; D is unclear. The germline V gene has CDR1 SGHDT and CDR2 YYEEEE. Trimming took off 1 base at V and 4 bases at J, with 14 bases between the two ends. The length of the CDR3 is 15 residues. The CDR3: CASSLTPGGRETQYF. In nucleotides, the CDR3 is TGTGCCAGCAGCTTGACTCCCGGTGGGCGAGAGACCCAGTACTTC.

The chain couples TRBV6-2 or TRBV6-3 to TRBJ2-5; 10 nucleotides agree with TRBD2. CDR3 length: 15 amino acids. Germline-derived CDR1 and CDR2 are MNHEY and SVGEGT. V was pared by 4 bases and J by 5 bases, with 7 bases of the junction left unmatched. The DNA for the CDR3 is TGTGCCAGCAGTTTCACCGGGACTAGCGTGGAGACCCAGTACTTC. It translates to CASSFTGTSVETQYF.

The table lists this clonotype with a count of one. CDR3 DNA: TGCGCCAGCAGCACCGCTAGTAGCGGGACGGCCCAGTACTTC. This gives the protein CASSTASSGTAQYF. V gene TRBV5-1 combines with J gene TRBJ2-5; 8 bases line up with TRBD2. CDR1 SGHRS and CDR2 YFSETQ come from the germline V gene. The CDR3 sequence is 14 residues long. The J segment lost 9 bases and the V segment lost 4 bases, leaving 11 bases of the junction unmatched.

The V call is TRBV20-1, the J call TRBJ1-1; no reliable D call. V dropped 0 bases and J dropped 1 base, with 21 bases sitting between them. Germline V lookup: CDR1 DFQATT, CDR2 SNEGSKA (reference sequence). This CDR3 is built from 18 residues. CDR3 protein: CSARDFPPVRRTNTEAFF. The CDR3 DNA is TGCAGTGCTAGAGATTTCCCGCCCGTAAGGAGAACGAACACTGAAGCTTTCTTT.

This clonotype has more than one count but fewer than ten. The V and J genes are TRBV24-1 and TRBJ2-3, with D possibly matching TRBD1 (6 bases). From germline, CDR1 is KGHDR and CDR2 SFDVKD. V lost 0 bases and J lost 0, with 9 bases in between. The CDR3 has 16 amino acids. The CDR3 sequence is CATSDLTGFSTDTQYF. The CDR3, as DNA: TGTGCCACCAGTGATTTGACAGGGTTTAGCACAGATACGCAGTATTTT.

This clonotype was observed a handful of times. This chain links TRBV5-1 with TRBJ2-1; D not resolved. This CDR3 comprises 13 residues. From germline, CDR1 is SGHRS and CDR2 YFSETQ. V lost 2 bases to trimming and J lost 7 bases, with 10 bases between them. CDR3 nucleotides: TGCGCCAGCAGCTTCTCGGAGAATAATGAGCAGTTCTTC. Protein product: CASSFSENNEQFF.

This chain connects TRBV6-5 to TRBJ1-4; D is uncertain. V dropped 6 bases and J dropped 8 bases, with 16 bases sitting between them. Germline values: CDR1 MNHEY, CDR2 SVGAGI. The CDR3 covers 14 residues. CDR3 DNA sequence: TGTGCCAGCAGCATCATGGGGTTGGGAGAAAAACTGTTTTTT. Protein sequence: CASSIMGLGEKLFF.

This clonotype was detected only a few times. This chain connects TRBV5-1 to TRBJ1-2; 8 bases agree with TRBD1. The J segment lost 7 bases and the V segment lost 3 bases, leaving 5 bases of the junction unmatched. The CDR3 sequence is 13 residues long. In germline, CDR1 is SGHRS, CDR2 YFSETQ. CDR3 DNA sequence: TGCGCCAGCAGCTCGACAGGGGTGGTTGGCTACACCTTC. Protein product: CASSSTGVVGYTF.

This clonotype occurred a few times. The chain employs TRBV20-1 and TRBJ2-5; D call uncertain. The J call is doubtful: the DNA matches TRBJ2-7 better. CDR1 and CDR2 from the germline V gene are DFQATT and SNEGSKA (reference sequence). This CDR3 is built from 13 residues. The CDR3 protein is CSAREFGLYEQYF. CDR3 DNA sequence: TGCAGTGCTAGAGAATTTGGATTGTACGAGCAGTACTTC.

The chain carries TRBV2 and TRBJ1-5; D gene unclear. V lost 3 bases and J lost 2, with 8 bases in between. This CDR3 is 14 amino acids long. Per the germline V gene, CDR1 is SNHLY and CDR2 is FYNNEI. DNA for the CDR3: TGTGCCAGCAGTGAGGATTTGGGCAATCAGCCCCAGCATTTT. Amino acids: CASSEDLGNQPQHF.